This is a list of T cell receptor beta chains from one sample in a study of OX40 agonist ivuxolimab in advanced cancers. Produced via immunoSEQ multiplex PCR; TCRdb's table is partial and in-frame only. Of some 37,000 clones in the sample, roughly four fifths were seen once. The sequences come from CD4+ or CD8+ T cells sorted from blood, collected in a trial of the OX40 agonist ivuxolimab. These TCRs come from an adult with an advanced solid tumor such as melanoma, head and neck, liver or kidney cancer. CDR3s include the opening cysteine and the closing phenylalanine or tryptophan. The D gene is left open where the match is weak. The size field is filled for only some rows; it gives once, few, many or a size class.

d_gene,j_gene,abundance,v_gene,CDR3aa,CDR3nt
NA,TRBJ2-7,NA,TRBV7-8,CASSARLAGTFSYEQYF,TGTGCCAGCAGCGCCCGGTTAGCCGGGACCTTTTCCTACGAGCAGTACTTC
NA,TRBJ1-1,NA,TRBV27,CASSLIGQNTEAFF,TGTGCCAGCAGTTTGATCGGACAAAACACTGAAGCTTTCTTT
TRBD1,TRBJ1-5,NA,TRBV16,CASSQSGVQGASSNQPQHF,TGTGCCAGCAGCCAATCAGGCGTACAGGGGGCGAGTAGCAATCAGCCCCAGCATTTT
NA,TRBJ1-1,NA,TRBV28,CATEGQSTGAFF,TGTGCCACCGAAGGGCAGTCCACTGGAGCTTTCTTT
NA,TRBJ1-5,NA,TRBV7-2,CASSLSVSLPQHF,TGTGCCAGCAGCTTGAGCGTTTCGCTGCCCCAGCATTTT
TRBD2,TRBJ2-5,medium-sized,TRBV5-1,CASSLSLAGGSQETQYF,TGCGCCAGCAGCTTGAGCCTAGCGGGGGGATCTCAAGAGACCCAGTACTTC
TRBD2,TRBJ2-2,once,TRBV10-1,CASSELGLENTGELFF,TGCGCCAGCAGTGAGTTAGGACTAGAAAACACCGGGGAGCTGTTTTTT
NA,TRBJ2-5,few,TRBV7-8,CASSLGIAWRTQYF,TGTGCCAGCAGCTTAGGGATAGCTTGGAGGACCCAGTACTTC
NA,TRBJ1-3,NA,TRBV11-2,CASSLNLATIYF,TGTGCCAGCAGCTTGAACCTCGCCACCATATATTTT
NA,TRBJ2-1,NA,TRBV19,CASSIGALAYNEQFF,TGTGCCAGTAGTATAGGGGCGCTAGCCTACAATGAGCAGTTCTTC
TRBD1,TRBJ2-7,NA,TRBV5-4,CASSLDGTGAYEQYF,TGTGCCAGCAGCTTGGATGGGACAGGGGCCTACGAGCAGTACTTC
NA,TRBJ1-2,NA,TRBV6-1,CASSRGVGSYGYTF,TGTGCCAGCAGCCGGGGTGTGGGCTCTTATGGCTACACCTTC
NA,TRBJ2-7,NA,TRBV11-2,CASSLPGAYYEQYF,TGTGCCAGCAGCTTACCCGGCGCTTACTACGAGCAGTACTTC
NA,TRBJ2-5,NA,TRBV5-1,CASSLGNLRGIYF,TGCGCCAGCAGCTTGGGTAACTTAAGGGGCATTTACTTC
NA,TRBJ2-5,NA,TRBV9,CASSTHLGETQYF,TGTGCCAGCAGCACCCATCTGGGGGAGACCCAGTACTTC
NA,TRBJ1-1,NA,TRBV19,CASSPRTQRTANTEAFF,TGTGCCAGTAGTCCCCGAACCCAACGGACAGCTAACACTGAAGCTTTCTTT
NA,TRBJ2-3,NA,TRBV6-6,CASSSQGIPQYF,TGTGCCAGCAGTTCCCAGGGCATTCCGCAGTATTTT
NA,TRBJ2-1,NA,TRBV7-6,CASSITRSSIDEQFF,TGTGCCAGCAGCATCACTCGGAGTTCTATCGATGAGCAGTTCTTC
NA,TRBJ2-7,NA,TRBV29-1,CSVERTNYEQYF,TGCAGCGTTGAAAGGACTAACTACGAGCAGTACTTC
NA,TRBJ1-5,NA,TRBV7-3,CASSLHGNQPQHF,TGTGCCAGCAGCTTACACGGGAATCAGCCCCAGCATTTT
NA,TRBJ2-5,NA,TRBV5-1,CASSPGRLQETQYF,TGCGCCAGCAGCCCGGGGAGATTACAAGAGACCCAGTACTTC
TRBD1,TRBJ2-1,NA,TRBV15,CATSNPLGDRGRDEQFF,TGTGCCACCAGCAACCCCCTAGGGGACAGAGGTAGGGATGAGCAGTTCTTC
TRBD2,TRBJ2-1,NA,TRBV29-1,CSVVAGGIYNEQFF,TGCAGCGTTGTAGCGGGGGGTATCTACAATGAGCAGTTCTTC
NA,TRBJ1-3,NA,TRBV5-1,CASSLGSGNTIYF,TGCGCCAGCAGCTTGGGGTCTGGAAACACCATATATTTT
TRBD1,TRBJ2-5,few,TRBV5-1,CASSWDRGRKTQYF,TGCGCCAGCAGCTGGGACAGGGGGCGTAAGACCCAGTACTTC
TRBD2,TRBJ2-1,once,TRBV27,CASSKISGSSYNEQFF,TGTGCCAGCAGCAAGATTAGCGGGAGCTCCTACAATGAGCAGTTCTTC
NA,TRBJ1-3,NA,TRBV27,CASSAGVSSGNTIYF,TGTGCCAGTTCCGCGGGGGTAAGCTCTGGAAACACCATATATTTT
TRBD1,TRBJ2-2,NA,TRBV13,CASSLGGRLSDTGELFF,TGTGCCAGCAGCCTAGGGGGCAGGCTGTCGGACACCGGGGAGCTGTTTTTT
NA,TRBJ2-6,NA,TRBV30,CAWSVLGFGNSGANVLTF,TGTGCCTGGAGTGTACTGGGGTTTGGGAACTCTGGGGCCAACGTCCTGACTTTC
NA,TRBJ2-7,NA,TRBV7-3,CASSLAETYEQYF,TGTGCCAGCAGCTTAGCGGAAACCTACGAGCAGTACTTC
TRBD2,TRBJ2-1,NA,TRBV27,CASSLERGEQFF,TGTGCCAGCAGTTTAGAGCGGGGCGAGCAGTTCTTC
NA,TRBJ2-1,NA,TRBV19,CASTPRGGEQFF,TGTGCCAGTACCCCCCGCGGCGGAGAGCAGTTCTTC
NA,TRBJ1-2,NA,TRBV6-1,CASSERGNYGYTF,TGTGCCAGCAGTGAAAGGGGTAACTATGGCTACACCTTC
NA,TRBJ2-4,NA,TRBV6-1,CASSEIGLAKNIQYF,TGTGCCAGCAGTGAAATAGGTCTAGCCAAAAACATTCAGTACTTC
TRBD2,TRBJ2-1,NA,TRBV29-1,CSGAGAYSYNEQFF,TGCAGCGGGGCGGGAGCATACTCCTACAATGAGCAGTTCTTC
NA,TRBJ2-2,few,TRBV9,CASSKSVGILGGELFF,TGTGCCAGCAGCAAATCGGTGGGAATTCTGGGCGGGGAGCTGTTTTTT
TRBD1,TRBJ1-4,NA,TRBV7-9,CASSLSNRGFEKLFF,TGTGCCAGCAGCTTATCTAACAGGGGATTTGAAAAACTGTTTTTT
NA,TRBJ1-2,NA,TRBV2,CARTSGGSGYTF,TGTGCCAGGACAAGTGGGGGGAGTGGCTACACCTTC
NA,TRBJ1-4,NA,TRBV4-1,CASSQESRGEKLFF,TGCGCCAGCAGCCAAGAGAGCCGAGGGGAAAAACTGTTTTTT
NA,TRBJ2-1,NA,TRBV6-6,CATCPILGNEQFF,TGTGCCACCTGTCCAATTCTGGGGAATGAGCAGTTCTTC
TRBD1,TRBJ2-5,NA,TRBV7-3,CASSPQGAGETQYF,TGTGCCAGCAGCCCACAGGGGGCCGGAGAGACCCAGTACTTC
NA,TRBJ2-1,NA,TRBV6-1,CASSDGSSYNEQFF,TGTGCCAGCAGTGACGGGAGCTCCTACAATGAGCAGTTCTTC
NA,TRBJ1-2,NA,TRBV28,CASSSLGNYGYTF,TGTGCCAGCAGTTCCCTGGGGAACTATGGCTACACCTTC
NA,TRBJ1-2,NA,TRBV10-3,CAISEQENYGYTF,TGTGCCATCAGTGAGCAAGAGAACTATGGCTACACCTTC
NA,TRBJ1-5,NA,TRBV2,CASSEELGANNQPQHF,TGTGCCAGCAGTGAAGAATTAGGGGCGAACAATCAGCCCCAGCATTTT
TRBD1,TRBJ2-5,NA,TRBV25-1,CASSGGQGMAETQYF,TGTGCCAGCAGTGGGGGACAGGGAATGGCAGAGACCCAGTACTTC
NA,TRBJ2-2,once,TRBV28,CASRSRKGSGELFF,TGTGCCAGCAGAAGCCGGAAAGGGTCCGGGGAGCTGTTTTTT
NA,TRBJ1-4,once,TRBV6-1,CASSEGWRGVTNEKLFF,TGTGCCAGCAGTGAAGGCTGGAGGGGGGTAACTAATGAAAAACTGTTTTTT
NA,TRBJ2-7,NA,TRBV20-1,CSAIGGYEQYF,TGCAGTGCTATCGGGGGCTACGAGCAGTACTTC
NA,TRBJ2-1,NA,TRBV11-1,CASRHSSNEQFF,TGTGCCAGCAGACACTCATCAAATGAGCAGTTCTTC
TRBD1,TRBJ2-7,NA,TRBV6-6,CASSYSWDRSYEQYF,TGTGCCAGCAGTTACTCTTGGGACAGGTCCTACGAGCAGTACTTC
NA,TRBJ2-7,once,TRBV28,CASSLGPQLTYEQYF,TGTGCCAGCAGTTTGGGACCCCAGTTAACCTACGAGCAGTACTTC
TRBD1,TRBJ1-2,NA,TRBV28,CASRTPGQGAVYTF,TGTGCCAGCAGAACTCCGGGACAGGGGGCTGTCTACACCTTC
TRBD1,TRBJ2-7,NA,TRBV28,CASSGWTGSGEQYF,TGTGCCAGCAGTGGCTGGACAGGGTCGGGCGAGCAGTACTTC
NA,TRBJ1-1,NA,TRBV5-1,CASSRQASKSMNTEAFF,TGCGCCAGCAGCAGGCAGGCTTCAAAGTCCATGAACACTGAAGCTTTCTTT
TRBD2,TRBJ2-7,NA,TRBV4-2,CASSQSASGNYEQYF,TGTGCCAGCAGCCAGTCGGCTAGCGGGAACTACGAGCAGTACTTC
NA,TRBJ1-5,NA,TRBV10-3,CATEGGSNQPQHF,TGTGCCACGGAGGGGGGTAGCAATCAGCCCCAGCATTTT
NA,TRBJ1-4,NA,TRBV5-4,CASSSGGLITNEKLFF,TGTGCCAGCAGCTCTGGGGGTTTGATTACTAATGAAAAACTGTTTTTT
NA,TRBJ2-5,NA,TRBV19,CASRGVLETQYF,TGTGCCAGTCGAGGGGTATTGGAGACCCAGTACTTC